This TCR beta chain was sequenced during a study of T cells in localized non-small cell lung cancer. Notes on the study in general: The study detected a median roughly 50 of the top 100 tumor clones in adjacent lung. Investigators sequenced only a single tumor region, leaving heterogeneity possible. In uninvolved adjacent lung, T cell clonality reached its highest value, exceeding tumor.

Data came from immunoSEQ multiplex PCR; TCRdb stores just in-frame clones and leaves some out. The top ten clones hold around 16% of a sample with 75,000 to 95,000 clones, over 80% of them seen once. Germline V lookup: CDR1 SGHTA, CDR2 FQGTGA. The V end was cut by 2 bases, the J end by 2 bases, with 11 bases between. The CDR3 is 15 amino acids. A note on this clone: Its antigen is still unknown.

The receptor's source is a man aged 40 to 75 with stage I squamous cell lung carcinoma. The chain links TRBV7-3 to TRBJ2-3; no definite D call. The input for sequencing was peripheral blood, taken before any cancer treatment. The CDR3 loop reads CASSLGMSFTDTQYF. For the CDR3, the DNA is TGTGCCAGCAGCTTAGGGATGTCCTTCACAGATACGCAGTATTTT.